This T cell receptor beta chain was sequenced in a study of T cells in Graves' hyperthyroidism and ophthalmopathy. Study context: Peripheral blood was acquired at first diagnosis, ahead of any therapy whatsoever. Broader study findings: Ophthalmopathy and stable hyperthyroidism were separated by a 13 V-J model.

The TCR beta CDR3 regions underwent amplification using RNA transcripts as the source. A set of HTBI primers served as the primers for a first-round RT-PCR of the TCR CDR3. TCRdb redid the calling of the multiplex PCR reads with MiXCR, one entry per CDR3 protein. The top ten clones hold over 8% of a sample with over 700,000 distinct CDR3 sequences, around 38% of them seen once. This clonotype appeared a few times. The antigen remains undetermined. When ophthalmopathy did not progress within 18 months, Graves' hyperthyroidism was considered stable. The CDR3 extends over 16 amino acids. The V and J ends lost 7 bases and 2 bases, in that order; junction bases with no gene match: 12.

The clonotype originates from a man aged 18 to 29 with Graves' hyperthyroidism. The rearrangement uses TRBV12-3 or TRBV12-4 and TRBJ1-1, with TRBD1 matching over 8 bases. Sequencing was performed on blood. CDR3 nucleotides: TGTGCCAGCATCAGGCTTCAGGGGGCGGCCAACACTGAAGCTTTCTTT. It specifies CASIRLQGAANTEAFF.